A single sample gave rise to the 27 T cell receptor beta chains below, sequenced in a study of human T cells and chemical hapten exposure. TCRdb reprocessed the RACE reads via MiXCR and lists one record per CDR3 protein. This sample carries approximately 52,000 distinct CDR3 sequences, around 10% of them seen once, and the ten largest clones take about 1.8%. Time point described: patch test 1, 2 weeks after DPC sensitization. Regarding treatment: therapeutic diphenylcyclopropenone sensitization with weekly scalp DPC. Total RNA was isolated from unfractionated whole blood. The sample was whole blood, taken in connection with sensitization to the hapten diphenylcyclopropenone (DPC). The receptors shown here come from a woman in her thirties or forties with alopecia areata. Some clones in this sample may be carry-over from other donors' samples.

The chain carries TRBV6-2 or TRBV6-3 and TRBJ1-1, with D uncertain. The V and J ends lost 6 bases and 1 base respectively, with 9 bases between them. The CDR3 contains 13 residues. Looked up from germline, CDR1 is MNHEY and CDR2 is SVGEGT. The CDR3 reads CASSQTANTEAFF. The CDR3 region has the DNA TGTGCCAGCAGCCAGACTGCGAACACTGAAGCTTTCTTT.

V gene TRBV7-2 combines with J gene TRBJ2-5; possibly TRBD1 or TRBD2 for D (5 bases each). Germline V gene lookup returns CDR1 SGHTA and CDR2 FQGNSA. This CDR3 is built from 14 residues. The ends were cut back, 3 bases at V and 5 bases at J, with 13 bases in the middle. The CDR3 spells CASSFWAGTETQYF. The CDR3 bases are TGTGCCAGCAGCTTCTGGGCAGGGACGGAGACCCAGTACTTC. Supplemented by reference TRBV7-2 and TRBJ2-5, the full variable domain reads GAGVSQSPSNKVTEKGKDVELRCDPISGHTALYWYRQSLGQGLEFLIYFQGNSAPDKSGLPSDRFSAERTGGSVSTLTIQRTQQEDSAVYLCASSFWAGTETQYFGPGTRLLVL.

This sequence joins TRBV21-1 and TRBJ1-5; the table names TRBD1, a call not compared with the DNA. TRBV21-1 is listed as a pseudogene. The CDR3 is made up of 19 amino acids. The CDR3 region has the DNA TGTGCCAGCAGCCCGAACCGGGACAGGGAAGGGGATAGCAATCAGCCCCAGCATTTT. It encodes CASSPNRDREGDSNQPQHF.

The J gene is TRBJ1-4, the V gene TRBV27; D remains unclear. Germline loops: CDR1 MNHEY, CDR2 SMNVEV (reference sequence). There are 14 residues in the CDR3. V was cut by 1 base and J by 7 bases, with 10 bases left in between. The CDR3 protein is CASSLLGNGEKLFF. The CDR3 DNA is TGTGCCAGCAGTTTATTGGGGAACGGTGAAAAACTGTTTTTT.

The rearrangement uses TRBV3-1 and TRBJ2-7, with no clear D. Trimming removed 8 bases at V and 3 bases at J, with 8 bases between. The V gene's germline CDR1 is LGHDT and CDR2 YNNKEL (reference sequence). The CDR3 totals 11 residues. This CDR3 reads CASADIYEQYF. The CDR3 coding sequence is TGTGCCAGCGCAGATATCTACGAGCAGTACTTC.

This clonotype came up many times. The V and J genes are TRBV28 and TRBJ2-7, with D maybe TRBD2 (6 bases). The germline V gene has CDR1 MDHEN and CDR2 SYDVKM. The CDR3 totals 13 residues. The germline V and J ends were trimmed by 6 bases and 6 bases, with 15 bases remaining between them. The CDR3 DNA follows: TGTGCCAGCAGGGAGGGACGGGGAATCGAGCAGTACTTC. Its translation is CASREGRGIEQYF.

This chain joins TRBV2 and TRBJ2-3, with D unclear. With 2 bases removed from V and 2 bases from J, the gap between germline ends came to 11 bases. Per the germline V gene, CDR1 is SNHLY and CDR2 is FYNNEI. The CDR3 has 15 amino acids. The chain's CDR3 is CASSELWQATDTQYF. CDR3 DNA: TGTGCCAGCAGTGAATTGTGGCAAGCCACAGATACGCAGTATTTT.

The chain couples TRBV19 to TRBJ1-5; TRBD1 agrees at 7 bases. The CDR3 has 14 amino acids. Germline CDR1 LNHDA, CDR2 SQIVND (reference sequence). Trimming removed 6 bases from V and 6 bases from J; junction bases left unmatched: 8. As DNA, the CDR3 is TGTGCCAGTAGGGCAGGGGGAGGTGTTCAGCCCCAGCATTTT. Translating it yields CASRAGGGVQPQHF.

This clonotype was observed a handful of times. The V and J genes are TRBV19 and TRBJ1-2; no clear D. The CDR3 extends over 18 amino acids. V shed 2 bases and J shed 3 bases, with 22 bases lying between them. Looked up from germline, CDR1 is LNHDA and CDR2 is SQIVND (reference sequence). CDR3 residues: CASSILSTPGRPHYGYTF. In nucleotides, the CDR3 is TGTGCCAGTAGTATACTTTCCACCCCTGGCAGGCCGCACTATGGCTACACCTTC. The full variable domain, its missing parts supplied by reference TRBV19 and TRBJ1-2, is DGGITQSPKYLFRKEGQNVTLSCEQNLNHDAMYWYRQDPGQGLRLIYYSQIVNDFQKGDIAEGYSVSREKKESFPLTVTSAQKNPTAFYLCASSILSTPGRPHYGYTFGSGTRLTVV.

This clonotype was detected only a few times. The chain joins TRBV9 to TRBJ2-2; 10 bases agree with TRBD1. CDR1 and CDR2 from the germline V gene are SGDLS and YYNGEE. The ends lost 4 bases at V and 3 bases at J; junction bases unmatched: 6. This CDR3 has 16 amino acids. The CDR3 loop reads CASSPRQGADTGELFF. The CDR3 nucleotides are TGTGCCAGCAGCCCGCGACAGGGGGCCGACACCGGGGAGCTGTTTTTT.

The chain recombines TRBV12-3 or TRBV12-4 with TRBJ2-2; the D is unclear. V was cut by 3 bases and J by 0 bases, with 5 bases left in between. The CDR3 runs to 14 residues. This CDR3 reads CASSLGPNTGELFF. For the CDR3, the DNA is TGTGCCAGCAGTTTGGGCCCGAACACCGGGGAGCTGTTTTTT.

This clonotype has a count of ten or more. The J gene is TRBJ2-7, the V gene TRBV11-2; 9 positions agree with TRBD1. This CDR3 spans 15 amino acids. J lost 2 bases, V lost 5 bases, and 7 bases had no gene match. CDR1 and CDR2 from the germline V gene are SGHAT and FQNNGV. CDR3 residues: CASSRTGTGPYEQYF. As DNA, the CDR3 is TGTGCCAGCAGCCGGACCGGGACAGGGCCCTACGAGCAGTACTTC.

This clonotype was detected ten times or more. J is TRBJ1-2 and V is TRBV28; D remains unclear. The V end was cut by 2 bases, the J end by 2 bases, with 12 bases between. Germline CDR1 MDHEN, CDR2 SYDVKM. CDR3 length equals 15 residues. CDR3 DNA: TGTGCCAGCAGTTTACCGGACGCTCTGAACTATGGCTACACCTTC. Amino acids: CASSLPDALNYGYTF.

This clonotype was counted at least ten times. V and J are TRBV5-1 and TRBJ2-3, with 11 bases lining up with TRBD2. V lost 2 bases to trimming and J lost 6 bases; unmatched junction nucleotides: 5. This CDR3 contains 15 residues. Per germline, CDR1 SGHRS and CDR2 YFSETQ. The CDR3 coding sequence is TGCGCCAGCAGCTTACTAGCGGGAGATCGGGATACGCAGTATTTT. Amino acid sequence: CASSLLAGDRDTQYF.

This clonotype was counted only a few times. The rearrangement joins TRBV7-9 to TRBJ1-4; 7 bases align to TRBD1. V shed 4 bases, J shed 4 bases, and the junction held 6 bases outside the gene matches. The CDR3 extends over 15 amino acids. Germline V CDR1 and CDR2: SEHNR, FQNEAQ (reference sequence). CDR3 in amino acids: CASSSRGGDNEKLFF. The CDR3 DNA follows: TGTGCCAGCAGCTCTAGAGGGGGCGATAATGAAAAACTGTTTTTT.

The V and J genes are TRBV28 and TRBJ1-5, with D unresolved. Germline CDR1 is MDHEN and CDR2 is SYDVKM. V lost 7 bases and J lost 6, with 10 bases in between. The CDR3 contains 12 residues. CDR3 sequence: CASNRGVQPQHF. The CDR3 nucleotides read TGTGCCAGCAACCGTGGGGTTCAGCCCCAGCATTTT.

The chain joins TRBV12-3 or TRBV12-4 to TRBJ1-1, with TRBD1 as a possible D gene (5 bases). The length of the CDR3 is 15 residues. Trimming removed 4 bases at V and 0 bases at J, with 12 bases between. The CDR3 DNA reads as TGTGCCAGCAGTTGGGACCACCCCATGAACACTGAAGCTTTCTTT. This translates into CASSWDHPMNTEAFF.

V usage is TRBV11-3 and J usage is TRBJ1-1; 10 bases are shared with TRBD1. Germline CDR1 and CDR2: SGHNT and YENEEA. The length of the CDR3 is 17 residues. The trim removed 4 bases at V and 4 bases at J, leaving 12 bases unmatched. Here the CDR3 reads CASSSGTGAPMGTEAFF. CDR3 DNA: TGTGCCAGCAGCTCCGGGACAGGGGCACCGATGGGCACTGAAGCTTTCTTT.

This clonotype was recorded a few times. The chain links TRBV14 to TRBJ2-1, with a weak D call TRBD2 (5 bases). The CDR3 totals 16 residues. Trimming stripped 0 bases from V and 7 bases from J, with 16 bases between. Germline V CDR1 and CDR2: SGHDN, FVKESK. CDR3 nucleotide sequence: TGTGCCAGCAGCCAAGACTTCCTTGCGGGCGGGAATGAGCAGTTCTTC. Translation gives CASSQDFLAGGNEQFF.

The V call is TRBV7-2, the J call TRBJ1-5; D remains ambiguous. The CDR3 totals 14 residues. The V end lost 3 bases, the J end lost 0 bases, and 6 bases lay between the germline ends. The germline V gene has CDR1 SGHTA and CDR2 FQGNSA. Written as DNA, the CDR3 is TGTGCCAGCAGCTTCAGCAATAGCAATCAGCCCCAGCATTTT. This gives the protein CASSFSNSNQPQHF.

The rearrangement links TRBV29-1 to TRBJ2-3, with D perhaps TRBD1 or TRBD2 (5 bases each). The V end was cut by 1 base, the J end by 2 bases, with 13 bases between. This CDR3 has 15 amino acids. Germline-derived CDR1 and CDR2 are SQVTM and ANQGSEA. CDR3: CSVEGGTPSTDTQYF. The CDR3 nucleotides are TGCAGCGTTGAAGGGGGGACGCCTTCCACAGATACGCAGTATTTT.

V is TRBV5-1 and J is TRBJ1-1; D is uncertain. The CDR3 length is 14 residues. V was cut by 2 bases and J by 0 bases, with 8 bases left in between. Germline values: CDR1 SGHRS, CDR2 YFSETQ. CDR3 residues: CASSFTSMNTEAFF. CDR3 bases: TGCGCCAGCAGCTTCACTTCCATGAACACTGAAGCTTTCTTT.

This clonotype has more than one count but fewer than ten. The chain carries TRBV27 and TRBJ2-7; D is perhaps TRBD2 (5 bases). Between the trimmed V and J ends, which lost 3 bases and 1 base, there was a span of 13 bases. Germline CDR1 and CDR2: MNHEY and SMNVEV (reference sequence). There are 15 residues in the CDR3. The CDR3 protein is CASSFSRGLSYEQYF. The CDR3 nucleotides read TGTGCCAGCAGTTTCTCTCGAGGGCTGTCCTACGAGCAGTACTTC.

This clonotype was observed a handful of times. V is TRBV3-1 and J is TRBJ2-6; TRBD1 matches 9 bases. V shed 1 base and J 3 bases; nucleotides not matched to a gene: 1. CDR3 length: 16 residues. The germline gives CDR1 LGHDT, CDR2 YNNKEL (reference sequence). CDR3 protein: CASSQGTGDGANVLTF. The CDR3 coding sequence is TGTGCCAGCAGCCAAGGGACAGGGGATGGGGCCAACGTCCTGACTTTC.

This clonotype showed up many times. This sequence joins TRBV20-1 and TRBJ2-1, with 9 positions matching TRBD2. With 3 bases clipped from V and 8 bases from J, the junction kept 11 bases outside the gene matches. Germline CDR1 is DFQATT and CDR2 is SNEGSKA (reference sequence). The CDR3 is 15 residues long. The CDR3 sequence is CSASPVLAGTDEQFF. CDR3 DNA sequence: TGCAGTGCTAGCCCCGTACTAGCGGGTACGGATGAGCAGTTCTTC.

J is TRBJ2-1 and V is TRBV12-3 or TRBV12-4; the D gene is possibly TRBD2 (5 bases). The CDR3 runs to 15 residues. The V gene lost 6 bases and the J gene lost 7 bases, with 19 bases spanning the gap. CDR3 sequence reads: CASSVIMGGGNEQFF. In nucleotides, the CDR3 is TGTGCCAGCAGCGTGATTATGGGTGGAGGAAATGAGCAGTTCTTC.

This clonotype has ten or more counts. V and J are TRBV5-1 and TRBJ2-3; D gene unclear. Between the trimmed V and J ends, which lost 3 bases and 7 bases, there was a span of 9 bases. This CDR3 is 12 amino acids long. The germline V gene has CDR1 SGHRS and CDR2 YFSETQ. The CDR3 sequence: CASSSEVYTQYF. In DNA form, the CDR3 reads TGCGCCAGCAGCTCTGAGGTCTATACGCAGTATTTT. Looking up the rest from reference TRBV5-1 and TRBJ2-3 gives the full variable domain: KAGVTQTPRYLIKTRGQQVTLSCSPISGHRSVSWYQQTPGQGLQFLFEYFSETQRNKGNFPGRFSGRQFSNSRSEMNVSTLELGDSALYLCASSSEVYTQYFGPGTRLTVL.